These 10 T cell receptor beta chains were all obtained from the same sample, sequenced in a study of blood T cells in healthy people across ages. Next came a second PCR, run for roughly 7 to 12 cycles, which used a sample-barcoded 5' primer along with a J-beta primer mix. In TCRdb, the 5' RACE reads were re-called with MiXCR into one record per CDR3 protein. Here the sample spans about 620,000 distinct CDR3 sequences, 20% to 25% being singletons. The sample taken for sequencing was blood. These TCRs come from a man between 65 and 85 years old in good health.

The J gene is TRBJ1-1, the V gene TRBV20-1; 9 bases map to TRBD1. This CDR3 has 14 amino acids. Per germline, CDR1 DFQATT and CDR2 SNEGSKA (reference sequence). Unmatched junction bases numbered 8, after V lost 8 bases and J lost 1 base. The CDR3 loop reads CSPGRDRANTEAFF. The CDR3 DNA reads TGCAGTCCCGGTAGGGACAGGGCGAACACTGAAGCTTTCTTT.

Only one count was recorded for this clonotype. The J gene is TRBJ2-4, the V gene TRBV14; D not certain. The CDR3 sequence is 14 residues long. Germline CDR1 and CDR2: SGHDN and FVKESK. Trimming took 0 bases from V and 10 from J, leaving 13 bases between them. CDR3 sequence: CASSQDRITGIQYF. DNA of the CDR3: TGTGCCAGCAGCCAAGATAGAATAACCGGGATTCAGTACTTC.

The CDR3 nucleotides are TGTGCCAGCAGTTGGGACAGGGCCGAGCAGTACTTC. Its protein product is CASSWDRAEQYF. The chain employs TRBV2 and TRBJ2-5; 9 bases are a match to TRBD1. With the DNA end fitting TRBJ2-7 better, the J assignment may be wrong. Per the germline V gene, CDR1 is SNHLY and CDR2 is FYNNEI. This CDR3 has 12 amino acids.

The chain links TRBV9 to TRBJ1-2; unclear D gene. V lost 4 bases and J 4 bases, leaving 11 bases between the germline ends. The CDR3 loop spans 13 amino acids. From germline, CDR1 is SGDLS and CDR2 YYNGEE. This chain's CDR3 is CASSPPGSYGYTF. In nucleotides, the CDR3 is TGTGCCAGCAGCCCCCCAGGATCCTATGGCTACACCTTC. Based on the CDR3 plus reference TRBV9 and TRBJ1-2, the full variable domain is DSGVTQTPKHLITATGQRVTLRCSPRSGDLSVYWYQQSLDQGLQFLIQYYNGEERAKGNILERFSAQQFPDLHSELNLSSLELGDSALYFCASSPPGSYGYTFGSGTRLTVV.

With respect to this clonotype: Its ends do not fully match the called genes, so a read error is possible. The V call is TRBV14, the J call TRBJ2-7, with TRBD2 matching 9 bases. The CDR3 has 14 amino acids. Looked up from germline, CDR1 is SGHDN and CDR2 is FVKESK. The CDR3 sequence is CASSRLAGVYGQYF. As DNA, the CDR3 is TGTGCCAGCAGCCGTTTAGCGGGAGTCTACGGGCAGTACTTC.

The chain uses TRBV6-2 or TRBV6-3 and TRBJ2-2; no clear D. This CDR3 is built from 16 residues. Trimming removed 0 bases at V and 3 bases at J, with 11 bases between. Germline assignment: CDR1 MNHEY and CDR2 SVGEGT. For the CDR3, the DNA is TGTGCCAGCAGTTACTCTAACGGGTACTACACCGGGGAGCTGTTTTTT. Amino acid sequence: CASSYSNGYYTGELFF.

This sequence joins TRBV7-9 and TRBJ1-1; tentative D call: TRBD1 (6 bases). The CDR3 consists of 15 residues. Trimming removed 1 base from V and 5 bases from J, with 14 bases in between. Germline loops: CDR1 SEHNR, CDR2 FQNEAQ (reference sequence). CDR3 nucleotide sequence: TGTGCCAGCAGCTTAGGGTTGGCACAGGGTACTGAAGCTTTCTTT. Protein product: CASSLGLAQGTEAFF.

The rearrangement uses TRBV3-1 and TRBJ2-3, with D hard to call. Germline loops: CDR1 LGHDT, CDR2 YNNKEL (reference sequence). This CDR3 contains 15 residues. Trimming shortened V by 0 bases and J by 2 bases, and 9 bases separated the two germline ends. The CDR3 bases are TGTGCCAGCAGCCAAGATACCGAACTCACAGATACGCAGTATTTT. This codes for CASSQDTELTDTQYF.

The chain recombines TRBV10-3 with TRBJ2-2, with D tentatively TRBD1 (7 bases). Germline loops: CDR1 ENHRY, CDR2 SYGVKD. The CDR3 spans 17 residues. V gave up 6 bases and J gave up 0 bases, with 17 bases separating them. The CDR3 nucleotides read TGTGCCATCAGCAACTTAGGAGGGGGCGCGAACACCGGGGAGCTGTTTTTT. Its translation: CAISNLGGGANTGELFF.

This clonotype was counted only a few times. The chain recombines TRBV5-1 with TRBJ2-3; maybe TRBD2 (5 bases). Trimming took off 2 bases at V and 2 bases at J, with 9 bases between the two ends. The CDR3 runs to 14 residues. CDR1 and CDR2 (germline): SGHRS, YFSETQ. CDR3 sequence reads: CASSLLVYTDTQYF. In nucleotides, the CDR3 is TGCGCCAGCAGCTTACTAGTATACACAGATACGCAGTATTTT.